Below, 25 T cell receptor beta chains from the same sample are listed, as sequenced in a study of radiation and T cells in renal cell carcinoma. This table comes from immunoSEQ multiplex PCR, and its TCRdb copy is limited to in-frame clones, with some not included. The sample lists roughly 100,000 clones, around nine tenths occurring once. As to time point: baseline pretreatment blood. Treatment: 15 Gy SBRT to primary tumor, nephrectomy 4 weeks later. The specimen comprised blood, sampled from a patient whose treatment included radiotherapy and nephrectomy. The receptors stem from a man aged 45-65 years with renal cell carcinoma.

The genes are TRBV2 and TRBJ1-1; TRBD1 aligns across 7 bases. The CDR3 consists of 13 residues. After removal of 8 bases from V and 3 bases from J, the junction contained 6 bases not matched to a gene. Looked up from germline, CDR1 is SNHLY and CDR2 is FYNNEI. The DNA for the CDR3 is TGTGCCAGCGCCGACAGGGAGGACACTGAAGCTTTCTTT. This codes for CASADREDTEAFF.

The J gene is TRBJ2-7, the V gene TRBV6-5, with unresolved D. There are 15 residues in the CDR3. Between the trimmed V and J ends, which lost 5 bases and 0 bases, there was a span of 14 bases. CDR1 is MNHEY and CDR2 is SVGAGI in the germline V gene. The CDR3 DNA sequence: TGTGCCAGCAGTCCCCCCAGGAGAAACTCCTACGAGCAGTACTTC. Its translation: CASSPPRRNSYEQYF.

This chain links TRBV27 with TRBJ2-6; possibly TRBD1 or TRBD2 for D (6 bases each). This CDR3 comprises 16 residues. With 6 bases removed from V and 0 bases from J, the gap between germline ends came to 12 bases. Germline CDR1 is MNHEY and CDR2 is SMNVEV (reference sequence). The CDR3: CASRLGGGSGANVLTF. The CDR3 nucleotides are TGTGCCAGCAGACTTGGAGGGGGCTCTGGGGCCAACGTCCTGACTTTC.

The chain employs TRBV11-3 and TRBJ1-1; 8 positions match TRBD1. This CDR3 contains 15 residues. The V segment lost 2 bases and the J segment 1 base; nucleotides outside the gene matches: 3. Germline CDR1 and CDR2: SGHNT and YENEEA. CDR3 coding DNA: TGTGCCAGCAGCTTATCGGGACAGGCGAACACTGAAGCTTTCTTT. Its protein product is CASSLSGQANTEAFF. Supplemented by reference TRBV11-3 and TRBJ1-1, the full variable domain reads EAGVVQSPRYKIIEKKQPVAFWCNPISGHNTLYWYLQNLGQGPELLIRYENEEAVDDSQLPKDRFSAERLKGVDSTLKIQPAELGDSAVYLCASSLSGQANTEAFFGQGTRLTVV.

This clone appeared once. V usage is TRBV7-3 and J usage is TRBJ1-1, with TRBD1 matching over 8 bases. The V gene end was trimmed by 9 bases and the J gene end by 2 bases; junction bases not matched to a gene: 5. The CDR3 contains 13 residues. Germline V lookup: CDR1 SGHTA, CDR2 FQGTGA. The CDR3 nucleotides read TGTGCCAGTGGGACAGGCAGAAACACTGAAGCTTTCTTT. This encodes CASGTGRNTEAFF. The variable domain in full, with the rest retrieved from reference TRBV7-3 and TRBJ1-1, is GAGVSQTPSNKVTEKGKYVELRCDPISGHTALYWYRQSLGQGPEFLIYFQGTGAADDSGLPNDRFFAVRPEGSVSTLKIQRTERGDSAVYLCASGTGRNTEAFFGQGTRLTVV.

The chain employs TRBV5-4 and TRBJ2-3, with D unresolved. Germline CDR1 and CDR2: SGHNT and YYREEE (reference sequence). This CDR3 has 16 amino acids. Trimming took 0 bases from V and 0 from J, leaving 11 bases between them. Here the CDR3 DNA reads TGTGCCAGCAGCTTGGTCGGCGGTAGTAGCACAGATACGCAGTATTTT. Amino acid sequence: CASSLVGGSSTDTQYF.

The chain couples TRBV2 to TRBJ2-7; D is ambiguous. The germline V and J ends were trimmed by 3 bases and 2 bases, with 11 bases remaining between them. From germline, CDR1 is SNHLY and CDR2 FYNNEI. The CDR3 length is 14 residues. The CDR3 protein is CASSDGLQTYEQYF. The CDR3 coding sequence is TGTGCCAGCAGTGATGGTCTTCAAACCTACGAGCAGTACTTC.

This clone was picked up a small number of times. Additional DNA sequences in this sample encode the identical CDR3. The chain combines TRBV11-2 with TRBJ1-2, with TRBD1 matching over 9 bases. J was trimmed by 2 bases and V by 5 bases; bases with no gene match: 3. Per germline, CDR1 SGHAT and CDR2 FQNNGV. The CDR3 totals 14 residues. The CDR3 DNA reads as TGTGCCAGCAGCCCAGGACAGGGGAACTATGGCTACACCTTC. This translates into CASSPGQGNYGYTF.

The J gene is TRBJ1-1, the V gene TRBV5-1; TRBD1 is a possible D gene (5 bases). This CDR3 has 13 amino acids. The V gene's germline CDR1 is SGHRS and CDR2 YFSETQ. The V gene lost 6 bases and the J gene lost 1 base, with 10 bases spanning the gap. The CDR3 loop is CASMGVPNTEAFF. The CDR3 DNA follows: TGCGCCAGCATGGGGGTTCCGAACACTGAAGCTTTCTTT.

The chain employs TRBV5-1 and TRBJ2-7; 7 bases fit TRBD1. The CDR3 spans 14 residues. V shed 6 bases, J shed 3 bases, and the junction held 9 bases outside the gene matches. Germline V CDR1 and CDR2: SGHRS, YFSETQ. This chain's CDR3 is CASTKGGTLYEQYF. The CDR3, as DNA: TGCGCCAGCACCAAAGGGGGCACACTCTACGAGCAGTACTTC.

The chain is built from TRBV18 and TRBJ2-3; D unresolved. V gave up 0 bases and J gave up 4 bases, with 5 bases separating them. This CDR3 has 13 amino acids. Germline CDR1 and CDR2: KGHSH and LQKENI. The DNA for the CDR3 is TGTGCCAGCTCACCACCGTCGGCAGATACGCAGTATTTT. Residues: CASSPPSADTQYF.

The J gene is TRBJ1-5, the V gene TRBV18, with D maybe TRBD1 (6 bases). This CDR3 contains 15 residues. CDR1 is KGHSH and CDR2 is LQKENI in the germline V gene. V lost 4 bases to trimming and J lost 0 bases, with 10 bases between them. This CDR3 reads CASSLDSTSNQPQHF. CDR3 nucleotides: TGTGCCAGCTCACTGGACAGCACTAGCAATCAGCCCCAGCATTTT.

The V call is TRBV4-1, the J call TRBJ1-1, with D tentatively TRBD1 (6 bases). Germline lookup yields CDR1 MGHRA and CDR2 YSYEKL. This CDR3 is 14 amino acids long. V lost 4 bases and J 8 bases, leaving 17 bases between the germline ends. The CDR3 is CASSRPTGTKEAFF. The CDR3 region has the DNA TGCGCCAGCAGCCGGCCGACCGGGACAAAAGAAGCTTTCTTT.

This chain links TRBV2 with TRBJ1-6; no definite D call. The CDR3 sequence is 14 residues long. V was cut by 5 bases and J by 10 bases, with 15 bases left in between. Per germline, CDR1 SNHLY and CDR2 FYNNEI. The CDR3: CASSTGPAESPLHF. CDR3 nucleotides: TGTGCCAGCAGTACCGGGCCCGCAGAATCACCCCTCCACTTT.

This clone was recorded a few times. The chain joins TRBV2 to TRBJ2-2; a weak D match, TRBD1 (5 bases). The CDR3 covers 13 residues. CDR1 and CDR2 from the germline V gene are SNHLY and FYNNEI. V shed 4 bases and J shed 4 bases, with 7 bases lying between them. The CDR3 loop is CASSGQLTGELFF. In DNA form, the CDR3 reads TGTGCCAGCAGTGGACAGCTCACCGGGGAGCTGTTTTTT.

V gene TRBV4-3 combines with J gene TRBJ2-7; TRBD1 might be the D (6 bases). Germline CDR1 is LGHNA and CDR2 is YSLEER. Trimming took 0 bases from V and 5 from J, leaving 11 bases between them. The CDR3 runs to 14 residues. The DNA of the CDR3 is TGCGCCAGCAGCCAAGAACAGGGTGTACACGAGCAGTACTTC. This translates into CASSQEQGVHEQYF.

This rearrangement joins TRBV18 to TRBJ2-3; the match to TRBD2 covers 7 bases. Germline V CDR1 and CDR2: KGHSH, LQKENI. V was clipped by 3 bases and J by 9 bases; unmatched bases: 9. The CDR3 has 14 amino acids. CDR3 region: CASSPGGGVATQYF. The CDR3 nucleotides are TGTGCCAGCTCACCGGGCGGGGGAGTCGCAACGCAGTATTTT.

The chain uses TRBV5-4 and TRBJ1-1, with D maybe TRBD1 (6 bases). V was pared by 4 bases and J by 4 bases, with 11 bases between. The CDR3 is made up of 13 amino acids. Germline CDR1 and CDR2: SGHNT and YYREEE (reference sequence). CDR3 nucleotide sequence: TGTGCCAGCAGCGTCAGGGGTGGCACTGAAGCTTTCTTT. Protein sequence: CASSVRGGTEAFF. The full variable domain, rest sourced from reference TRBV5-4 and TRBJ1-1, is ETGVTQSPTHLIKTRGQQVTLRCSSQSGHNTVSWYQQALGQGPQFIFQYYREEENGRGNFPPRFSGLQFPNYSSELNVNALELDDSALYLCASSVRGGTEAFFGQGTRLTVV.

The chain has TRBV2 and TRBJ2-1; D is unclear. The germline CDR1 and CDR2 sequences are SNHLY and FYNNEI. The CDR3 consists of 16 residues. Trimming left V 1 base short and J 0 bases short, with 10 bases between. The CDR3 DNA reads as TGTGCCAGCAGTGAAGGACTGCTTAGCTCCTACAATGAGCAGTTCTTC. Translated, it gives CASSEGLLSSYNEQFF. The full variable domain, completed using reference TRBV2 and TRBJ2-1, is EPEVTQTPSHQVTQMGQEVILRCVPISNHLYFYWYRQILGQKVEFLVSFYNNEISEKSEIFDDQFSVERPDGSNFTLKIRSTKLEDSAMYFCASSEGLLSSYNEQFFGPGTRLTVL.

This clone was picked up a small number of times. The chain employs TRBV19 and TRBJ1-6, with D unclear. Germline V gene data show CDR1 as LNHDA and CDR2 as SQIVND (reference sequence). The CDR3 has 14 amino acids. V lost 7 bases and J lost 9, with 16 bases in between. The DNA of the CDR3 is TGTGCCAGTATTCCCCGGGCCGGTGGTTCACCCCTCCACTTT. It specifies CASIPRAGGSPLHF.

The V and J genes are TRBV4-3 and TRBJ1-5; D unclear. V was pared by 3 bases and J by 0 bases, with 9 bases between. The CDR3 loop spans 15 amino acids. Per the germline V gene, CDR1 is LGHNA and CDR2 is YSLEER. CDR3 in DNA: TGCGCCAGCAGCCATGTCCGTGATAGCAATCAGCCCCAGCATTTT. It is translated as CASSHVRDSNQPQHF.

The DNA for the CDR3 is TGTGCCAGCAGTGAAAGCGAGGGCTCTGGAAACACCATATATTTT. It encodes CASSESEGSGNTIYF. The gene calls are TRBV2 and TRBJ1-3; no clear D. The germline gives CDR1 SNHLY, CDR2 FYNNEI. Trimming stripped 2 bases from V and 0 bases from J, with 8 bases between. The CDR3 is made up of 15 amino acids.

The gene calls are TRBV28 and TRBJ2-4; D is undetermined. From germline, CDR1 is MDHEN and CDR2 SYDVKM. CDR3 length equals 13 residues. The V end was cut by 6 bases, the J end by 3 bases, with 9 bases between. CDR3 coding DNA: TGTGCCAGCAGCCCCGGTGACAAAAACATTCAGTACTTC. This sequence encodes CASSPGDKNIQYF.

The chain employs TRBV18 and TRBJ2-1; D gene unclear. Trimming pared 2 bases from V and 7 bases from J, leaving 21 bases between. Germline values: CDR1 KGHSH, CDR2 LQKENI. This CDR3 contains 17 residues. The CDR3 reads CASSPASLYGILNEQFF. In nucleotides, the CDR3 is TGTGCCAGCTCACCAGCCTCCCTGTACGGTATCCTGAATGAGCAGTTCTTC.

This chain connects TRBV27 to TRBJ2-5; tentative D call: TRBD1 (7 bases). With 2 bases removed from V and 5 bases from J, the gap between germline ends came to 12 bases. This CDR3 comprises 14 residues. Germline CDR1 MNHEY, CDR2 SMNVEV (reference sequence). Here the CDR3 reads CASSLSRGVETQYF. DNA of the CDR3: TGTGCCAGCAGTTTAAGCAGGGGGGTTGAGACCCAGTACTTC.